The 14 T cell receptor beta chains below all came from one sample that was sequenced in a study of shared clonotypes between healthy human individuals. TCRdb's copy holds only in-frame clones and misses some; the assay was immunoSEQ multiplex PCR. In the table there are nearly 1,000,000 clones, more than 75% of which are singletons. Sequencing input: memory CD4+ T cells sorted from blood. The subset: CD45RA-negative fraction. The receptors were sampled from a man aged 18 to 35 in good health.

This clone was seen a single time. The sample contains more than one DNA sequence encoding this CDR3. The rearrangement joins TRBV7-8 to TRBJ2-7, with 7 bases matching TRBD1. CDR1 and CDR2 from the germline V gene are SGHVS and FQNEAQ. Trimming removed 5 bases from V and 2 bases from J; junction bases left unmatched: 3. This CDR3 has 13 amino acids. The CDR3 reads CASSLDRAYEQYF. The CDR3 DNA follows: TGTGCCAGCAGCCTCGACAGGGCCTACGAGCAGTACTTC.

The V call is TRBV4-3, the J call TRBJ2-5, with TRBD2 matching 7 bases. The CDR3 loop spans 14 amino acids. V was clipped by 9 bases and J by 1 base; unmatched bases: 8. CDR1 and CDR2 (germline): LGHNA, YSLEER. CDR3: CASMGRVPQETQYF. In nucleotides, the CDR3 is TGCGCCAGTATGGGGAGGGTACCCCAAGAGACCCAGTACTTC.

The CDR3: CASSLGAVNEQFF. In nucleotides, the CDR3 is TGCGCCAGCAGCTTGGGAGCTGTGAATGAGCAGTTCTTC. The V gene is TRBV5-1, the J gene TRBJ2-1; D is unresolved. Trimming took 0 bases from V and 7 from J, leaving 8 bases between them. The CDR3 loop spans 13 amino acids. In germline, CDR1 is SGHRS, CDR2 YFSETQ.

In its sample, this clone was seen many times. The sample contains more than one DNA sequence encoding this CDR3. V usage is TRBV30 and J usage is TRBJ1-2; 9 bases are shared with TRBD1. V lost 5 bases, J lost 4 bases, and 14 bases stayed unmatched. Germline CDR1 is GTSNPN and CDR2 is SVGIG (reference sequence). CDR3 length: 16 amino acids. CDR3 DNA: TGTGCCTGGGGGACGGGACAGGGTGCAGGAGGCTATGGCTACACCTTC. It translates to CAWGTGQGAGGYGYTF.

CDR3 sequence (DNA): TGTGCCAGCAAAAGGGGGACAAGCTCCTACGAGCAGTACTTC. Translated, it gives CASKRGTSSYEQYF. J is TRBJ2-7 and V is TRBV28, with D perhaps matching TRBD1 (6 bases). In germline, CDR1 is MDHEN, CDR2 SYDVKM. The CDR3 sequence is 14 residues long. Trimming took off 7 bases at V and 0 bases at J, with 13 bases between the two ends.

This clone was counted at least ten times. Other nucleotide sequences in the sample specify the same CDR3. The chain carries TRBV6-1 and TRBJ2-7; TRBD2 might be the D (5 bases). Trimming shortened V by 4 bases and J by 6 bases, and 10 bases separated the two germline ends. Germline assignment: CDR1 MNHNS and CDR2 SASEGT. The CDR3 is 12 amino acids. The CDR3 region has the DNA TGTGCCAGCAGTGTCCGAGGGTCCGAGCAGTACTTC. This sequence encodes CASSVRGSEQYF.

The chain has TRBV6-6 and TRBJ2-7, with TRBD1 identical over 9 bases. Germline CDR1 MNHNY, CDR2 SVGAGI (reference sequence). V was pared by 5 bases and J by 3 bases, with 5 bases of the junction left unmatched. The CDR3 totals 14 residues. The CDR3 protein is CASSHTGGSYEQYF. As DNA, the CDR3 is TGTGCCAGCAGTCATACAGGGGGCAGCTACGAGCAGTACTTC.

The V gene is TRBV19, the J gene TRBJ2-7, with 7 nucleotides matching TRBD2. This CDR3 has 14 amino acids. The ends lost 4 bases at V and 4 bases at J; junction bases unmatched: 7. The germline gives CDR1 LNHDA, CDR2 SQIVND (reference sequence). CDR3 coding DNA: TGTGCCAGTAGTACTCAAGCGGGGCGGTACGAGCAGTACTTC. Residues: CASSTQAGRYEQYF.

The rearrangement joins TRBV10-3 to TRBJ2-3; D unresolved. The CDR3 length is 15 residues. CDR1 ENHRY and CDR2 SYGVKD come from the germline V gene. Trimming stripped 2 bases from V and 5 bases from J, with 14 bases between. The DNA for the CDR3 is TGTGCCATCAGTGAGCCCCTGGCTCACGGAGATACGCAGTATTTT. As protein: CAISEPLAHGDTQYF.

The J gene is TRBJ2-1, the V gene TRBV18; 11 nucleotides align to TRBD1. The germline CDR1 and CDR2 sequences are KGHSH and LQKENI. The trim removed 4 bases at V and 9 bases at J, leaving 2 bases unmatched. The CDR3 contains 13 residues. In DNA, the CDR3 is TGTGCCAGCTCACTTGGGACAGGGGGTGAGCAGTTCTTC. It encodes CASSLGTGGEQFF.

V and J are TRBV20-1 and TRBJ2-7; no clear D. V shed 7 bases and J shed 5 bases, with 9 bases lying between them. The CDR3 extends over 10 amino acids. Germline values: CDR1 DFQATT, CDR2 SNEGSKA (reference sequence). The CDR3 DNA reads TGCAGTGAATCGTCCGACGAGCAGTACTTC. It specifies CSESSDEQYF.

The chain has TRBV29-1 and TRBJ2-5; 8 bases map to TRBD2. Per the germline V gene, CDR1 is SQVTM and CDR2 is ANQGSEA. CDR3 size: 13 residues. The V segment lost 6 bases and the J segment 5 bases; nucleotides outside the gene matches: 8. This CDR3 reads CSVSRGGRETQYF. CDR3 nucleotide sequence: TGCAGCGTGTCTCGGGGGGGCCGGGAGACCCAGTACTTC.

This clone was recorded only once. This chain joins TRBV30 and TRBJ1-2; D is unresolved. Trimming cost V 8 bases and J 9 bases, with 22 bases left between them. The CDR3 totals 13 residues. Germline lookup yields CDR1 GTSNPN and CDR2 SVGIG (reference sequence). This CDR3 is CAVNPKLTGRYTF. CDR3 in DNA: TGTGCCGTTAACCCCAAACTCACGGGCCGCTACACCTTC.

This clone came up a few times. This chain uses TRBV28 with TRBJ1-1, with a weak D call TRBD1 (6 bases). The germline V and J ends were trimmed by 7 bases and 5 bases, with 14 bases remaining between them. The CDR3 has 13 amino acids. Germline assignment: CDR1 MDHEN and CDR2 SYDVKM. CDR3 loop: CASMTGVYTEAFF. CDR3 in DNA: TGTGCCAGCATGACAGGTGTTTATACTGAAGCTTTCTTT.